This T cell receptor beta chain was found in a study of T-cell reconstitution after alpha-beta-depleted transplantation in children. Molecular barcoding with unique molecular identifiers was used for the TCRbeta library. TCRdb itself ran the PCR reads through MiXCR, one entry per CDR3 protein. The sample records hundreds of thousands of distinct CDR3 sequences, about an eighth being singletons. The CDR3 runs to 15 residues. V was shortened by 0 bases and J by 5 bases, with 13 bases between the two germline ends. The germline V gene encodes CDR1 SEHNR and CDR2 FQNEAQ (reference sequence). As for this clonotype: The antigen is undetermined.

Study-wide findings and caveats: At one year after transplant, newly produced T cells mostly accounted for T-cell counts and diversity. Expanded clones from the graft, numbering several hundred, reportedly supplied alpha-beta T cells about two months after transplant. After transplant, high TCRbeta diversity at day 60 in some patients arose from surviving recipient T cells and thymic progenitors.

The receptor was derived from a girl aged 2-10 years with congenital amegakaryocytic thrombocytopenia, due to receive a stem cell transplant. The sequenced sample was PBMCs, obtained before TCRalphabeta/CD19-depleted stem cell transplant. The J gene is TRBJ1-2, the V gene TRBV7-9; the D is unclear. The CDR3 region has the DNA TGTGCCAGCAGCTTAGCTCCGGTGGCAGAGTATGGCTACACCTTC. Encoded protein: CASSLAPVAEYGYTF.